This paragraph reports one T cell receptor (beta chain). Its antigen is not identified. TCRdb's copy holds only in-frame clones and misses some; the assay was immunoSEQ multiplex PCR. The profile shows over 25,000 clones, roughly 85% of them singletons. In germline, CDR1 is MNHEY, CDR2 SVGAGI. This CDR3 has 16 residues. The V and J ends lost 0 bases and 7 bases respectively, with 16 bases between them. ViraFEST used viral peptide pools to expand antigen-specific CD4+ T cells before sequencing. Having been cultured for around ten days, the cells underwent CD4+ T cell isolation. BNT162b2 vaccine or mRNA-1273 vaccine was given to participants in two doses. This specimen belongs to a study of vaccination effects on CD4 cells after COVID-19.

The V and J genes are TRBV6-5 and TRBJ2-1; D may match TRBD1 or TRBD2 (5 bases each). Source: CD4+ T cells from PBMCs cultured with HCoV-NL63 spike peptides, taken after COVID-19 vaccination. The source is a human donor who received a COVID-19 vaccine. Some clones in this sample may be carry-over from other donors' samples. The CDR3 DNA sequence: TGTGCCAGCAGTTACTCGTGGACCCTGAGGGGTAATGAGCAGTTCTTC. It is translated as CASSYSWTLRGNEQFF.